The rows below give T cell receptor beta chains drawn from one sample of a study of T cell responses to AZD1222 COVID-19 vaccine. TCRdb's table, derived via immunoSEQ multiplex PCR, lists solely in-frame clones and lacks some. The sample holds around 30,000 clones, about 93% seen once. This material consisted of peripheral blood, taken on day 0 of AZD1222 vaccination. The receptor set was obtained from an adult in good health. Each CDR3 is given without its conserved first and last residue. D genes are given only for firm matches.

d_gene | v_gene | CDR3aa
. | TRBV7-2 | ASSLVNGNTIY
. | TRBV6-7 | ASSYPLGWPGNTIY
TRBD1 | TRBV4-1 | ASSQEFPGQGYEQY
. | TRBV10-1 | ASSERRQNTEAF
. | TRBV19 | ASSIGEGQRGYT
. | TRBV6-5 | ASSYSTAQPDGYT
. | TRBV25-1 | ASSEYGRAGNEKLF
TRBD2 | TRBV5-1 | ASSLLAGVLQETQY
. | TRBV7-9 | ASSPSQVGLNYEQY
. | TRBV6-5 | ASSYSPSTDTQY
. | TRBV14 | ASSRSIAQETQY
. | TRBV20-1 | SAKRGETQY
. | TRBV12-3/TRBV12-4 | ASSFRQLNEQF
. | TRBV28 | ASSYPGGRRGYT
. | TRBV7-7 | ASSSGHSSGNTIY
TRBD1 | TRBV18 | ASSPDRGLEDTQY
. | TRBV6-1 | ASSEGKGGAYEQY
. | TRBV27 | ASSLQGRPYEQY
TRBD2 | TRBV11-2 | ASSLNGGGQGTQY
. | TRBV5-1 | ASSLEVFNYGYT
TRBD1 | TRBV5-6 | ASSLGDSHNQPQH
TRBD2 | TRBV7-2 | ASSSSGGHTDTQY
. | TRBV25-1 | ASSEWGRFADTQY
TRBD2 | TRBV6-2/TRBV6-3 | ASSYLGTSGSTGQF
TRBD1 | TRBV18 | ASATGGTGNQPQH
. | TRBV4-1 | ASSLRGRDTGELF
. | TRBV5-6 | ASSSTGLAKNIQY
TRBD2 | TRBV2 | ASNQLAGSNEQF
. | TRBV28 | ASTPGLPPPF
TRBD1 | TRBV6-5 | ASSLGQGITEAF
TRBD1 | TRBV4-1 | ASSPAPGGNQPQH
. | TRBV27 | ASSVNPSRLHTGELF
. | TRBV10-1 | ASSEYPASTDTQY
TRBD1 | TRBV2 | ASSSRGRHENYGYT
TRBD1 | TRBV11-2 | ASSTGTGGNTEAF
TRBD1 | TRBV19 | ASSIVTGGAPGANVLT
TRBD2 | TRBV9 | ASSVEGGRAVNEQF
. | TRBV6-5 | ASSISYRIGYT
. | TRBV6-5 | ASSTGMNTEAF
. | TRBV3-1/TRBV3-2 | ASSHRGRANEQF
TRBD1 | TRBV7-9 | ASSFGDRVNTEAF
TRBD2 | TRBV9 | ASSKQSSGGNTGELF
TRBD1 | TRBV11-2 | ASSLRGRVGYT
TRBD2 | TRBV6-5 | ASSSPGLAGIEQY
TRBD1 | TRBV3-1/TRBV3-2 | ASTPGTGDEKLF
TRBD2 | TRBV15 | ATSIPSGGQWTGELF
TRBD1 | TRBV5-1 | ASSLMTFLQGATGELF
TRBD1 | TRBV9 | ASSPQGDNEQF
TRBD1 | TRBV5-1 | ASSLGTGNTEAF
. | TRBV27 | ASSLSRAWGAIGRQETQY
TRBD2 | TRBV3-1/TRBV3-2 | ASSHLETSGITTEQF
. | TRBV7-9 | ASSLAGGTETQY
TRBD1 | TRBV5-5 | ASSLTQGVYGYT